The rows below give T cell receptor beta chains drawn from one sample of a study of T cells after yellow fever vaccination. TCRdb called the 5' RACE reads again in MiXCR, with one record for every CDR3 protein. This sample has hundreds of thousands of distinct CDR3 sequences, with 9% to 15% found just once. Material: PBMCs, obtained on the day of the yellow fever booster vaccination. The receptors stem from a man aged 25-45 years who received the YFV17D yellow fever vaccine. Both conserved end residues are part of each CDR3. Each record gives: CDR3 length, D gene, V gene, clone size, CDR3 protein. The D gene is left open where the match is weak. Rows give clone size only sometimes, using once, few, many, or a class for an expanded clone.

cdr3_length: 14
d_call: TRBD1
v_call: TRBV19
clone_size: few
cdr3_aa: CASRPQGARNEQYF

cdr3_length: 12
d_call: .
v_call: TRBV7-2
clone_size: few
cdr3_aa: CASNTYGDTQYF

cdr3_length: 13
d_call: .
v_call: TRBV7-2
clone_size: many
cdr3_aa: CASSLSQLYEQYF

cdr3_length: 15
d_call: TRBD1
v_call: TRBV7-9
clone_size: .
cdr3_aa: CASSSQGARYNEQFF

cdr3_length: 16
d_call: TRBD2
v_call: TRBV20-1
clone_size: .
cdr3_aa: CSSGTSGKGSYNEQFF

cdr3_length: 15
d_call: .
v_call: TRBV5-1
clone_size: few
cdr3_aa: CASSVSQAANTEAFF

cdr3_length: 14
d_call: .
v_call: TRBV20-1
clone_size: .
cdr3_aa: CSAFRPGKAYEQYF

cdr3_length: 16
d_call: TRBD2
v_call: TRBV29-1
clone_size: .
cdr3_aa: CSVAPLAGVKIYEQYF

cdr3_length: 11
d_call: .
v_call: TRBV12-3/TRBV12-4
clone_size: many
cdr3_aa: CASTPRTEQFF

cdr3_length: 13
d_call: .
v_call: TRBV27
clone_size: few
cdr3_aa: CASSFPFTGELFF

cdr3_length: 13
d_call: .
v_call: TRBV5-1
clone_size: .
cdr3_aa: CASREGIEETQYF

cdr3_length: 15
d_call: TRBD1
v_call: TRBV7-2
clone_size: few
cdr3_aa: CASSGTGGTEGTQYF

cdr3_length: 14
d_call: TRBD1
v_call: TRBV9
clone_size: .
cdr3_aa: CASSDGTGPYEQYF

cdr3_length: 16
d_call: TRBD1
v_call: TRBV29-1
clone_size: many
cdr3_aa: CSILGFRDRGIYEQYF

cdr3_length: 19
d_call: TRBD2
v_call: TRBV3-1
clone_size: few
cdr3_aa: CASSQDRGIRGLATNEQFF

cdr3_length: 14
d_call: .
v_call: TRBV7-2
clone_size: few
cdr3_aa: CASSFQGGFNEQFF

cdr3_length: 13
d_call: .
v_call: TRBV30
clone_size: few
cdr3_aa: CAWSGQAGETQYF

cdr3_length: 14
d_call: .
v_call: TRBV5-1
clone_size: .
cdr3_aa: CASKTGTGDQPQHF

cdr3_length: 17
d_call: TRBD2
v_call: TRBV3-1
clone_size: .
cdr3_aa: CASSQDLRAGVRETQYF

cdr3_length: 13
d_call: .
v_call: TRBV27
clone_size: .
cdr3_aa: CASSLARANVLTF

cdr3_length: 14
d_call: TRBD1
v_call: TRBV30
clone_size: .
cdr3_aa: CAWNGQGRFYEQYF

cdr3_length: 14
d_call: .
v_call: TRBV4-3
clone_size: few
cdr3_aa: CASSPTPSNYGYTF

cdr3_length: 16
d_call: TRBD2
v_call: TRBV5-1
clone_size: .
cdr3_aa: CASSLTPGGRDNEQFF

cdr3_length: 16
d_call: TRBD2
v_call: TRBV5-4
clone_size: .
cdr3_aa: CASSWKLAGDTDTQYF

cdr3_length: 11
d_call: .
v_call: TRBV29-1
clone_size: few
cdr3_aa: CSVERQGELFF

cdr3_length: 14
d_call: .
v_call: TRBV12-3/TRBV12-4
clone_size: few
cdr3_aa: CASTSLLAKNIQYF

cdr3_length: 13
d_call: .
v_call: TRBV25-1
clone_size: .
cdr3_aa: CASSAPYGWGQYF

cdr3_length: 16
d_call: TRBD2
v_call: TRBV4-3
clone_size: .
cdr3_aa: CASSQGLAGEVYEQYF

cdr3_length: 14
d_call: .
v_call: TRBV5-1
clone_size: few
cdr3_aa: CASHRDSLTGELFF

cdr3_length: 16
d_call: .
v_call: TRBV7-2
clone_size: few
cdr3_aa: CASSSPGSGFRGEQFF

cdr3_length: 14
d_call: TRBD2
v_call: TRBV7-2
clone_size: many
cdr3_aa: CASSTTGGSGTQYF

cdr3_length: 13
d_call: TRBD1
v_call: TRBV15
clone_size: few
cdr3_aa: CATSDRDSDGYTF

cdr3_length: 17
d_call: .
v_call: TRBV20-1
clone_size: .
cdr3_aa: CSALGARGDPSTDTQYF

cdr3_length: 13
d_call: TRBD1
v_call: TRBV13
clone_size: .
cdr3_aa: CASSRGQGESQYF

cdr3_length: 16
d_call: .
v_call: TRBV5-1
clone_size: .
cdr3_aa: CASSYESHRSPGELFF

cdr3_length: 15
d_call: .
v_call: TRBV3-1
clone_size: .
cdr3_aa: CASSQGVNSGNTIYF

cdr3_length: 17
d_call: TRBD2
v_call: TRBV20-1
clone_size: .
cdr3_aa: CSAPGTSGRTSSYEQYF

cdr3_length: 16
d_call: TRBD2
v_call: TRBV5-1
clone_size: few
cdr3_aa: CASSLALAGGGHEQYF

cdr3_length: 12
d_call: TRBD1
v_call: TRBV27
clone_size: .
cdr3_aa: CASGQAFGSQYF

cdr3_length: 13
d_call: .
v_call: TRBV7-8
clone_size: few
cdr3_aa: CASSLATPQPQHF

cdr3_length: 15
d_call: .
v_call: TRBV5-6
clone_size: .
cdr3_aa: CASSLPTGPNNEQFF

cdr3_length: 16
d_call: .
v_call: TRBV3-1
clone_size: few
cdr3_aa: CASSQNRAEFGYEQYF

cdr3_length: 15
d_call: .
v_call: TRBV12-3/TRBV12-4
clone_size: .
cdr3_aa: CASSPGQSSSYEQYF

cdr3_length: 15
d_call: .
v_call: TRBV6-1
clone_size: few
cdr3_aa: CASSEGGGPSSALHF

cdr3_length: 15
d_call: TRBD2
v_call: TRBV7-9
clone_size: few
cdr3_aa: CASTESSGLYVEQYF

cdr3_length: 13
d_call: .
v_call: TRBV18
clone_size: .
cdr3_aa: CASSPRGDTEAFF

cdr3_length: 15
d_call: TRBD2
v_call: TRBV4-3
clone_size: few
cdr3_aa: CASSQEASGINEQFF

cdr3_length: 10
d_call: .
v_call: TRBV30
clone_size: many
cdr3_aa: CAWSNNEQYF

cdr3_length: 15
d_call: TRBD2
v_call: TRBV5-1
clone_size: few
cdr3_aa: CASSLVTSGSYEQFF

cdr3_length: 15
d_call: TRBD2
v_call: TRBV7-6
clone_size: many
cdr3_aa: CASSPGLAVSYEQYF

cdr3_length: 14
d_call: .
v_call: TRBV5-4
clone_size: .
cdr3_aa: CASSLYQGTNEQYF

cdr3_length: 15
d_call: TRBD2
v_call: TRBV11-2
clone_size: .
cdr3_aa: CASSLEGAGEDTQYF

cdr3_length: 14
d_call: .
v_call: TRBV5-1
clone_size: few
cdr3_aa: CASSFTGTSDTQYF